The next 31 T cell receptor beta chains were all read from a single sample in a study of blood T cell repertoires in COVID-19. Assay: immunoSEQ multiplex PCR; the TCRdb copy retains only in-frame clones and omits some. The sample includes approximately 250,000 clones, roughly 86% of them seen just once. The source material was peripheral blood. These TCRs come from a man in his forties or fifties with active or convalescent COVID-19.

This clone was observed a few times. The chain links TRBV4-1 to TRBJ2-5, with D unresolved. CDR1 is MGHRA, CDR2 YSYEKL, per germline. The CDR3 consists of 13 residues. V lost 5 bases to trimming and J lost 4 bases, with 11 bases between them. The CDR3 sequence: CASSARSVETQYF. The CDR3 DNA sequence: TGCGCCAGCAGCGCCAGGTCTGTAGAGACCCAGTACTTC.

The genes are TRBV6-5 and TRBJ2-5; tentative D call: TRBD1 (5 bases). Trimming pared 2 bases from V and 9 bases from J, leaving 19 bases between. This CDR3 is built from 15 residues. Germline-derived CDR1 and CDR2 are MNHEY and SVGAGI. Here the CDR3 reads CASSYQGSRVRAQYF. The CDR3 DNA reads TGTGCCAGCAGTTACCAGGGATCCAGGGTCAGGGCCCAGTACTTC.

This chain uses TRBV5-1 with TRBJ1-2; D unresolved. The CDR3 covers 15 residues. Per germline, CDR1 SGHRS and CDR2 YFSETQ. Trimming left V 1 base short and J 6 bases short, with 16 bases between. The CDR3 is CASSLLGWQEDGYTF. The CDR3 DNA reads TGCGCCAGCAGCTTGCTCGGGTGGCAGGAGGATGGCTACACCTTC. Variable domain in full (rest from reference TRBV5-1 and TRBJ1-2): KAGVTQTPRYLIKTRGQQVTLSCSPISGHRSVSWYQQTPGQGLQFLFEYFSETQRNKGNFPGRFSGRQFSNSRSEMNVSTLELGDSALYLCASSLLGWQEDGYTFGSGTRLTVV.

The CDR3 coding sequence is TGTGCCTGGACCACGACAGGAGGAAACAATCAGCCCCAGCATTTT. Protein: CAWTTTGGNNQPQHF. The chain is built from TRBV30 and TRBJ1-5, with D possibly TRBD1 on 6 matching bases. V lost 4 bases and J lost 3, with 16 bases in between. The length of the CDR3 is 15 residues. Germline values: CDR1 GTSNPN, CDR2 SVGIG (reference sequence).

The CDR3 DNA is TGTGCCAGCAGCAGGCTAGCGGGAGCCTACGAGCAGTACTTC. Its translation: CASSRLAGAYEQYF. J is TRBJ2-7 and V is TRBV11-2, with 10 bases identical to TRBD2. Per germline, CDR1 SGHAT and CDR2 FQNNGV. V trimming: 5 bases; J trimming: 2 bases; junction bases outside the gene matches: 3. This CDR3 has 14 amino acids.

In this sample, this clone turned up a few times. The rearrangement links TRBV6-5 to TRBJ2-1; possible D gene TRBD2, 6 bases. Trimming left V 7 bases short and J 7 bases short, with 14 bases between. Germline V CDR1 and CDR2: MNHEY, SVGAGI. The CDR3 is made up of 13 amino acids. This CDR3 reads CASTTGTENEQFF. The CDR3 region has the DNA TGTGCCAGCACGACCGGGACTGAAAATGAGCAGTTCTTC.

With regard to this clone: This sample includes further DNA sequences coding for the same CDR3. The chain joins TRBV2 to TRBJ2-1, with 8 bases aligning to TRBD2. This CDR3 spans 15 amino acids. J was trimmed by 3 bases and V by 1 base; bases with no gene match: 2. Germline values: CDR1 SNHLY, CDR2 FYNNEI. CDR3 DNA sequence: TGTGCCAGCAGTGAAGAGCGGGGGAGCTACAATGAGCAGTTCTTC. Its translation is CASSEERGSYNEQFF.

The V and J genes are TRBV19 and TRBJ2-1; the D gene is possibly TRBD2 (6 bases). Deletions cut 4 bases from V and 5 bases from J, with 9 bases between. The CDR3 extends over 13 amino acids. Germline lookup yields CDR1 LNHDA and CDR2 SQIVND (reference sequence). The CDR3 nucleotides are TGTGCCAGTAGTAGGGGAGGACACAATGAGCAGTTCTTC. Protein: CASSRGGHNEQFF. The full variable domain, completed using reference TRBV19 and TRBJ2-1, is DGGITQSPKYLFRKEGQNVTLSCEQNLNHDAMYWYRQDPGQGLRLIYYSQIVNDFQKGDIAEGYSVSREKKESFPLTVTSAQKNPTAFYLCASSRGGHNEQFFGPGTRLTVL.

J is TRBJ2-1 and V is TRBV6-2 or TRBV6-3; TRBD2 aligns across 7 bases. Germline-derived CDR1 and CDR2 are MNHEY and SVGEGT. The CDR3 runs 13 residues. V shed 4 bases, J shed 9 bases, and the junction held 6 bases outside the gene matches. CDR3 sequence (DNA): TGTGCCAGCAGTTGGGGGGGGTCGGGTGAGCAGTTCTTC. Protein product: CASSWGGSGEQFF.

The rearrangement uses TRBV2 and TRBJ1-2; D gene uncertain. Germline CDR1 SNHLY, CDR2 FYNNEI. Deletions cut 2 bases from V and 5 bases from J, with 18 bases between. The CDR3 is made up of 16 amino acids. The DNA of the CDR3 is TGTGCCAGCAGTGAAAGATCGGGGTTGAACGGTTATGGCTACACCTTC. As protein: CASSERSGLNGYGYTF.

J is TRBJ2-1 and V is TRBV6-5, with a weak D call TRBD1 (7 bases). Germline CDR1 reads MNHEY; CDR2 reads SVGAGI. Deletions cut 10 bases from V and 4 bases from J, with 11 bases between. The CDR3 has 12 residues. The CDR3 loop reads CATGDSYNEQFF. CDR3 coding DNA: TGTGCCACGGGGGACAGTTACAATGAGCAGTTCTTC.

The rearrangement joins TRBV5-1 to TRBJ2-7; D might be TRBD1 (5 bases). Germline-derived CDR1 and CDR2 are SGHRS and YFSETQ. V lost 4 bases to trimming and J lost 0 bases, with 14 bases between them. The length of the CDR3 is 15 residues. The DNA for the CDR3 is TGCGCCAGCAGCCAGGGTAGGACGAACTCCTACGAGCAGTACTTC. Translation: CASSQGRTNSYEQYF.

V usage is TRBV18 and J usage is TRBJ1-2; 8 bases match TRBD1. The V gene's germline CDR1 is KGHSH and CDR2 LQKENI. The ends lost 3 bases at V and 6 bases at J; junction bases unmatched: 6. The CDR3 has 14 residues. The CDR3 is CASSPGQAYHGYTF. CDR3 DNA: TGTGCCAGCTCACCGGGACAGGCCTACCATGGCTACACCTTC. Looking up the rest from reference TRBV18 and TRBJ1-2 gives the full variable domain: NAGVMQNPRHLVRRRGQEARLRCSPMKGHSHVYWYRQLPEEGLKFMVYLQKENIIDESGMPKERFSAEFPKEGPSILRIQQVVRGDSAAYFCASSPGQAYHGYTFGSGTRLTVV.

Only one count was recorded for this clone. DNA for the CDR3: TGTGCCAGCAGTGGACGTACAGGGGGCAGAAATTCACCCCTCCACTTT. Translated: CASSGRTGGRNSPLHF. This chain links TRBV6-1 with TRBJ1-6, with 9 nucleotides matching TRBD1. Trimming cost V 4 bases and J 7 bases; bases outside gene matches: 8. The CDR3 loop spans 16 amino acids. CDR1 and CDR2 from the germline V gene are MNHNS and SASEGT.

The CDR3, as DNA: TGTGCCAGTCAGGGTATGGCCGCCGAAAAACTGTTTTTT. It encodes CASQGMAAEKLFF. The chain employs TRBV2 and TRBJ1-4, with a possible D match to TRBD1 (5 bases). This CDR3 has 13 residues. V was trimmed by 9 bases and J by 8 bases, leaving 16 bases between them. The germline V gene encodes CDR1 SNHLY and CDR2 FYNNEI.

The rearrangement uses TRBV14 and TRBJ2-7; D may be TRBD1 (6 bases). Trimming pared 1 base from V and 6 bases from J, leaving 10 bases between. Germline CDR1 is SGHDN and CDR2 is FVKESK. The CDR3 is 13 residues long. The CDR3, as DNA: TGTGCCAGCAGCCAAGTACTAGGGGGCGAGCAGTACTTC. It codes for CASSQVLGGEQYF.

The genes are TRBV5-1 and TRBJ1-2, with a weak D call TRBD1 (5 bases). Germline V CDR1 and CDR2: SGHRS, YFSETQ. The CDR3 loop spans 15 amino acids. V gave up 0 bases and J gave up 0 bases, with 9 bases separating them. The DNA of the CDR3 is TGCGCCAGCAGCTTGGAGGGGAACTCTAACTATGGCTACACCTTC. Its translation is CASSLEGNSNYGYTF.

The chain uses TRBV19 and TRBJ1-1; 7 bases map to TRBD1. The germline V gene encodes CDR1 LNHDA and CDR2 SQIVND (reference sequence). V trimming: 2 bases; J trimming: 7 bases; junction bases outside the gene matches: 16. There are 17 residues in the CDR3. The DNA of the CDR3 is TGTGCCAGTAGTATATCTAATCTACGACAGGGAAGAGGTGAAGCTTTCTTT. Residues: CASSISNLRQGRGEAFF.

This CDR3 reads CSAFLAGGPVNTQYF. Here the CDR3 DNA reads TGCAGCGCCTTCCTAGCGGGGGGGCCGGTGAATACGCAGTATTTT. J is TRBJ2-3 and V is TRBV29-1; TRBD2 matches at 12 bases. The V gene end was trimmed by 7 bases and the J gene end by 7 bases; junction bases not matched to a gene: 12. The germline gives CDR1 SQVTM, CDR2 ANQGSEA. The CDR3 loop spans 15 amino acids.

The V and J genes are TRBV14 and TRBJ1-2; D is uncertain. CDR3 length equals 13 residues. Germline lookup yields CDR1 SGHDN and CDR2 FVKESK. V was pared by 4 bases and J by 8 bases, with 14 bases between. CDR3: CASSPGLFHGYTF. The CDR3 nucleotides read TGTGCCAGCAGCCCAGGACTTTTCCACGGCTACACCTTC.

In its sample, this clone was seen once. CDR3 coding DNA: TGTGCCACCAGTGATTCGACAGGACCGAACACTGAAGCTTTCTTT. This gives the protein CATSDSTGPNTEAFF. The V and J genes are TRBV24-1 and TRBJ1-1; perhaps TRBD1 as D (6 bases). V dropped 2 bases and J dropped 1 base, with 10 bases sitting between them. The CDR3 consists of 15 residues. Germline V gives CDR1 KGHDR, CDR2 SFDVKD.

Worth noting for this clone: The junction does not match germline at one end; this may be a read error. The CDR3 DNA reads as TGTGCCAGCACCCAAACAGACAATGAGCAGTTCTTC. Protein product: CASTQTDNEQFF. The chain is built from TRBV3-1 (or the pseudogene TRBV3-2) and TRBJ2-1; no clear D. This CDR3 has 12 residues. Per the germline V gene, CDR1 is LGHDT and CDR2 is YNNKEL (reference sequence).

The CDR3 coding sequence is TGTGCCAGCAGTGACGGACAGGGGAAGTTCTATGGCTACACCTTC. Its protein is CASSDGQGKFYGYTF. This sequence joins TRBV28 and TRBJ1-2, with 9 positions matching TRBD1. The CDR3 runs 15 residues. Germline assignment: CDR1 MDHEN and CDR2 SYDVKM. Trimming cost V 5 bases and J 4 bases; bases outside gene matches: 8.

The chain recombines TRBV14 with TRBJ1-1; D is possibly TRBD1 (5 bases). V gave up 1 base and J gave up 4 bases, with 10 bases separating them. This CDR3 is built from 14 residues. Germline CDR1 is SGHDN and CDR2 is FVKESK. Here the CDR3 reads CASSQGQGGTEAFF. The CDR3 DNA sequence: TGTGCCAGCAGCCAAGGGCAGGGAGGCACTGAAGCTTTCTTT. Full variable domain (missing parts from reference TRBV14 and TRBJ1-1): EAGVTQFPSHSVIEKGQTVTLRCDPISGHDNLYWYRRVMGKEIKFLLHFVKESKQDESGMPNNRFLAERTGGTYSTLKVQPAELEDSGVYFCASSQGQGGTEAFFGQGTRLTVV.

The chain carries TRBV12-3 or TRBV12-4 and TRBJ2-1, with TRBD1 identical over 9 bases. After removal of 4 bases from V and 14 bases from J, the junction contained 6 bases not matched to a gene. The CDR3 runs 12 residues. CDR3 protein: CASSSLGQGEFF. The CDR3 nucleotides read TGTGCCAGCAGTTCCCTGGGACAGGGAGAGTTCTTC.

The V and J genes are TRBV3-1 (or the pseudogene TRBV3-2) and TRBJ1-6; D gene uncertain. Per the germline V gene, CDR1 is LGHDT and CDR2 is YNNKEL (reference sequence). The CDR3 spans 13 residues. Trimming pared 4 bases from V and 10 bases from J, leaving 11 bases between. In nucleotides, the CDR3 is TGTGCCAGCAGCCTGGGCCCGGGATCACCCCTCCACTTT. Amino acids: CASSLGPGSPLHF.

In DNA form, the CDR3 reads TGTGCCTGGAAGGCGACAGGGATGAACACTGAAGCTTTCTTT. Translation: CAWKATGMNTEAFF. The chain carries TRBV30 and TRBJ1-1, with 7 bases that match TRBD1. The CDR3 sequence is 14 residues long. V lost 4 bases and J lost 0; bases outside the gene matches: 5. Germline assignment: CDR1 GTSNPN and CDR2 SVGIG (reference sequence).

This chain uses TRBV18 with TRBJ2-4; TRBD2 matches at 9 bases. The CDR3 extends over 18 amino acids. V was clipped by 4 bases and J by 3 bases; unmatched bases: 13. Germline CDR1 is KGHSH and CDR2 is LQKENI. CDR3 sequence reads: CASSLEGASGIFKNIQYF. DNA of the CDR3: TGTGCCAGCTCACTCGAGGGCGCTAGCGGGATTTTCAAAAACATTCAGTACTTC.

The rearrangement uses TRBV7-9 and TRBJ2-2; D possibly corresponds to TRBD2 (5 bases). The V and J ends lost 5 bases and 0 bases respectively, with 10 bases between them. The CDR3 is 15 residues long. Per the germline V gene, CDR1 is SEHNR and CDR2 is FQNEAQ (reference sequence). The CDR3 region has the DNA TGTGCCAGCAGCGATCGAGGGCCGAACACCGGGGAGCTGTTTTTT. Encoded protein: CASSDRGPNTGELFF.

This chain joins TRBV9 and TRBJ1-4, with D tentatively TRBD1 (6 bases). This CDR3 has 15 residues. V dropped 2 bases and J dropped 3 bases, with 11 bases sitting between them. Per germline, CDR1 SGDLS and CDR2 YYNGEE. The CDR3 bases are TGTGCCAGCAGCGTTACGGACAGTCCTAATGAAAAACTGTTTTTT. Protein product: CASSVTDSPNEKLFF.

This chain links TRBV5-1 with TRBJ2-7, with a possible D match to TRBD2 (5 bases). Trimming stripped 2 bases from V and 0 bases from J, with 12 bases between. CDR3 size: 15 residues. CDR1 and CDR2 (germline): SGHRS, YFSETQ. CDR3 in DNA: TGCGCCAGCAGCTTCGGCGGGCCAAGCTCCTACGAGCAGTACTTC. It is translated as CASSFGGPSSYEQYF.